This TCR beta chain was found in a study of identical twins. This CDR3 has 15 residues. Trimming left V 6 bases short and J 2 bases short, with 19 bases between. Germline V CDR1 and CDR2: SQVTM, ANQGSEA. Points from the study as a whole: Cord blood's abundant beta clonotypes had fewer insertions, unlike memory repertoires.

TCRdb reprocessed the 5' RACE reads via MiXCR and lists one record per CDR3 protein. The top ten clones hold around 1.5% of a sample with under 900,000 distinct CDR3 sequences, approximately 13% of them seen once. This clonotype has just a few counts. What it recognizes is unknown. These records were also assigned to another study, of yellow fever vaccine responses in identical twins.

The source material was PBMCs. The sequence came from a woman between 18 and 29 years old in good health. The V gene is TRBV29-1, the J gene TRBJ1-1; D possibly corresponds to TRBD1 (6 bases). The CDR3 DNA is TGCAGCGTACAGGGCGGGGATGGAAGTAACACTGAAGCTTTCTTT. Residues: CSVQGGDGSNTEAFF.